These 18 T cell receptor beta chains originate from one sample sequenced in a study of blood T cells in healthy people across ages. Then a second PCR, running about 6 to 11 cycles, was carried out with a sample-barcoded 5' primer and a J-beta primer mix. MiXCR was run by TCRdb on the 5' RACE reads, yielding one entry per CDR3 protein. The table lists 1.5 million or so distinct CDR3 sequences, under 55% of them singletons, with around 4% in the top ten. Sequencing was done on a sample of blood. The source is a woman under 30 in good health.

As DNA, the CDR3 is TGTGCCAGCAGCCCACAGGTGACTGGAAACACCATATATTTT. Its translation is CASSPQVTGNTIYF. The V call is TRBV5-6, the J call TRBJ1-3; D might be TRBD1 (5 bases). Germline V gene lookup returns CDR1 SGHDT and CDR2 YYEEEE. Trimming took 4 bases from V and 2 from J, leaving 10 bases between them. The CDR3 sequence is 14 residues long. The variable domain in full, with the rest retrieved from reference TRBV5-6 and TRBJ1-3, is DAGVTQSPTHLIKTRGQQVTLRCSPKSGHDTVSWYQQALGQGPQFIFQYYEEEERQRGNFPDRFSGHQFPNYSSELNVNALLLGDSALYLCASSPQVTGNTIYFGEGSWLTVV.

This clonotype was counted between two and nine times. This rearrangement joins TRBV28 to TRBJ1-2; the match to TRBD1 covers 7 bases. V was clipped by 4 bases and J by 6 bases; unmatched bases: 8. The germline V gene encodes CDR1 MDHEN and CDR2 SYDVKM. The length of the CDR3 is 14 residues. The CDR3 DNA follows: TGTGCCAGCAGTTCCCGGACAGGCAATAATGGCTACACCTTC. It yields the protein CASSSRTGNNGYTF.

The CDR3 nucleotides read TGTGCCAGCAGCTTTACAACAGGGGGCAATCAGCCCCAGCATTTT. Translated: CASSFTTGGNQPQHF. The chain uses TRBV11-2 and TRBJ1-5; 7 positions match TRBD1. Germline V gene lookup returns CDR1 SGHAT and CDR2 FQNNGV. This CDR3 region has 15 residues. V dropped 3 bases and J dropped 2; count of bases not matched to a gene: 4.

The CDR3 DNA is TGTGCCAGCAGCTTCTCTAGCGGGAGGGATACGCAGTATTTT. Its protein product is CASSFSSGRDTQYF. The chain joins TRBV7-2 to TRBJ2-3; 11 bases align to TRBD2. With V trimmed by 3 bases and J by 6 bases, 2 bases remained unmatched. Germline V lookup: CDR1 SGHTA, CDR2 FQGNSA. The CDR3 contains 14 residues. Combining the CDR3 with reference TRBV7-2 and TRBJ2-3 gives the whole variable domain GAGVSQSPSNKVTEKGKDVELRCDPISGHTALYWYRQSLGQGLEFLIYFQGNSAPDKSGLPSDRFSAERTGGSVSTLTIQRTQQEDSAVYLCASSFSSGRDTQYFGPGTRLTVL.

This clonotype was counted ten times or more. V and J are TRBV7-2 and TRBJ2-1; the D is unclear. Germline CDR1 is SGHTA and CDR2 is FQGNSA. V was shortened by 5 bases and J by 2 bases, with 10 bases between the two germline ends. This CDR3 is built from 14 residues. The CDR3 region has the DNA TGTGCCAGCAGCACCATCGATCCCTACAATGAGCAGTTCTTC. Its protein product is CASSTIDPYNEQFF.

The chain links TRBV27 to TRBJ2-7; tentative D call: TRBD2 (5 bases). The CDR3 consists of 14 residues. Trimming removed 3 bases at V and 5 bases at J, with 14 bases between. CDR1 and CDR2 (germline): MNHEY, SMNVEV (reference sequence). This CDR3 is CASSFADWRNEQYF. CDR3 coding DNA: TGTGCCAGCAGTTTCGCGGATTGGAGGAACGAGCAGTACTTC.

This clonotype was counted between two and nine times. The V and J genes are TRBV20-1 and TRBJ2-3; D perhaps matches TRBD1 (6 bases). Germline V gene data show CDR1 as DFQATT and CDR2 as SNEGSKA (reference sequence). V was pared by 8 bases and J by 1 base, with 10 bases between. The CDR3 extends over 12 amino acids. The CDR3 protein is CSFRTGTDTQYF. The CDR3 region has the DNA TGCAGTTTCCGGACAGGCACAGATACGCAGTATTTT.

This clonotype was detected a few times. This rearrangement joins TRBV12-3 or TRBV12-4 to TRBJ2-1; D uncertain. V lost 3 bases, J lost 3 bases, and 15 bases lay in between. The CDR3 loop spans 16 amino acids. CDR3 protein: CASSFGRILHYNEQFF. The CDR3 bases are TGTGCCAGCAGTTTTGGGCGGATCCTGCACTACAATGAGCAGTTCTTC.

This clonotype was recorded a few times. The chain couples TRBV7-6 to TRBJ1-5; no clear D gene. This CDR3 contains 18 residues. V was pared by 2 bases and J by 2 bases, with 19 bases between. Per germline, CDR1 SGHVS and CDR2 FNYEAQ. CDR3 in amino acids: CASSLSLSSPIGNQPQHF. The CDR3, as DNA: TGTGCCAGCAGCTTATCCCTAAGCAGCCCAATAGGCAATCAGCCCCAGCATTTT.

This clonotype was seen at least ten times. V is TRBV25-1 and J is TRBJ2-5, with D perhaps being TRBD1 or TRBD2 (5 bases each). The V and J ends lost 6 bases and 2 bases respectively, with 16 bases between them. Germline loops: CDR1 MGHDK, CDR2 SYGVNS. This CDR3 region has 15 residues. CDR3 bases: TGTGCCAGCAGAAACTCCGGGACGCCTCAAGAGACCCAGTACTTC. It yields the protein CASRNSGTPQETQYF.

The chain employs TRBV4-3 and TRBJ2-1; a weak D match, TRBD2 (5 bases). Germline CDR1 is LGHNA and CDR2 is YSLEER. The germline V and J ends were trimmed by 0 bases and 9 bases, with 15 bases remaining between them. The CDR3 is 15 amino acids. CDR3 coding DNA: TGCGCCAGCAGCCAAGATAAACGGGATGGACGTGAGCAGTTCTTC. This translates into CASSQDKRDGREQFF.

The chain recombines TRBV20-1 with TRBJ2-2; TRBD1 or TRBD2 may be the D gene (5 bases each). V shed 3 bases and J shed 3 bases, with 8 bases lying between them. Germline CDR1 reads DFQATT; CDR2 reads SNEGSKA (reference sequence). This CDR3 has 13 amino acids. CDR3 in amino acids: CSARQGDTGELFF. CDR3 nucleotide sequence: TGCAGTGCTAGGCAGGGAGACACCGGGGAGCTGTTTTTT.

This chain joins TRBV4-3 and TRBJ2-5; perhaps TRBD2 as D (6 bases). The J call could be wrong; TRBJ2-7 is a better fit for the DNA end. From germline, CDR1 is LGHNA and CDR2 YSLEER. This CDR3 region has 16 residues. The CDR3 DNA is TGCGCCAGCAGCCGGGAGGTAACAGAGTTCCCCTACGAGCAGTACTTC. Protein sequence: CASSREVTEFPYEQYF.

This clonotype was counted a few times. The rearrangement joins TRBV5-5 to TRBJ1-2; possibly TRBD1 for D (6 bases). V lost 5 bases and J 2 bases, leaving 16 bases between the germline ends. This CDR3 comprises 15 residues. Germline CDR1 is SGHKS and CDR2 is YYEKEE (reference sequence). CDR3 protein: CASRYSQGSNYGYTF. The CDR3 region has the DNA TGTGCCAGCAGGTACTCACAGGGATCGAACTATGGCTACACCTTC.

This chain joins TRBV6-6 and TRBJ2-1; 7 positions match TRBD2. The CDR3 loop spans 15 amino acids. CDR1 MNHNY and CDR2 SVGAGI come from the germline V gene (reference sequence). V gave up 0 bases and J gave up 6 bases; unmatched junction bases: 5. The CDR3 DNA sequence: TGTGCCAGCAGTTACTCCAGCGGGACGCCCAATGAGCAGTTCTTC. Its protein is CASSYSSGTPNEQFF.

J is TRBJ2-1 and V is TRBV5-1, with TRBD2 identical over 8 bases. Gene TRBJ2-7 matches the end of the DNA better, so the J call may be wrong. There are 14 residues in the CDR3. The germline CDR1 and CDR2 sequences are SGHRS and YFSETQ. The CDR3 coding sequence is TGCGCCAGCAGGGTCGGGGGGGCGTACAATGAGCAGTACTTC. It is translated as CASRVGGAYNEQYF.

The chain couples TRBV20-1 to TRBJ2-1; tentatively, D is TRBD2 (7 bases). Trimming pared 3 bases from V and 0 bases from J, leaving 15 bases between. The germline CDR1 and CDR2 sequences are DFQATT and SNEGSKA (reference sequence). The CDR3 covers 16 residues. DNA for the CDR3: TGCAGTGCTAGTAAGGCGGGGGCCCCCTCCTACAATGAGCAGTTCTTC. Its translation: CSASKAGAPSYNEQFF.

In its sample, this clonotype was seen once. The chain couples TRBV4-3 to TRBJ2-5; tentatively, D is TRBD1 (5 bases). This CDR3 is 15 amino acids long. V was shortened by 1 base and J by 2 bases, with 11 bases between the two germline ends. Germline-derived CDR1 and CDR2 are LGHNA and YSLEER. The CDR3 region is CASSQVWGQQETQYF. CDR3 sequence (DNA): TGCGCCAGCAGCCAAGTGTGGGGCCAGCAAGAGACCCAGTACTTC.